This TCR beta chain derives from a study of blood T cells in healthy people across ages. Study results and caveats: Older age coincided with a roughly linear decline in TCR beta diversity per million T cells.

The use of a sample-barcoded 5' primer and a J-beta primer mix characterized a second PCR of roughly 6 to 11 cycles. From the 5' RACE reads, TCRdb called clonotypes with MiXCR, one entry per CDR3 protein. This table holds 1.5 million to 2 million distinct CDR3 sequences, roughly 30% found once. This CDR3 is 17 amino acids long. The V gene's germline CDR1 is DFQATT and CDR2 SNEGSKA (reference sequence). Trimming at V came to 0 bases and at J to 7 bases, leaving 11 bases not matched to a gene. Per individual sample, total RNA of at least 6 micrograms was extracted. With respect to this clonotype: Its antigen is still unknown.

This clonotype originated in a woman aged 25 to 39 in good health. The sequencing input was blood. The chain uses TRBV20-1 and TRBJ2-5, with 13 bases lining up with TRBD2. The CDR3 DNA follows: TGCAGTGCTAGAGATAGGGGACTAGCGGGAAGGGAAGGGACCCAGTACTTC. Translated, it gives CSARDRGLAGREGTQYF.